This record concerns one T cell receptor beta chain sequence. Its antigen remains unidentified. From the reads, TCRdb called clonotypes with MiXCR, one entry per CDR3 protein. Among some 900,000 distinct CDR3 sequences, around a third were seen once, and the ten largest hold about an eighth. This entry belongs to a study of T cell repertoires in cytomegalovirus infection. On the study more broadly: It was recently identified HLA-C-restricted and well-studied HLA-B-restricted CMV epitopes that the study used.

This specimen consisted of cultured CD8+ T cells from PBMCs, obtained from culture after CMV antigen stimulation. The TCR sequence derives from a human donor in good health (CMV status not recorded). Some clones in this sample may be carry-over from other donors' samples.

The CDR3 DNA reads as TGTGCCAGCAGTATAGGGGGACTCGGCGAGCAGTTCTTC. As protein: CASSIGGLGEQFF. This chain links TRBV27 with TRBJ2-1; the D call may be TRBD1 or TRBD2 (6 bases each). The CDR3 covers 13 residues. Germline V CDR1 and CDR2: MNHEY, SMNVEV (reference sequence). The V and J ends lost 5 bases and 10 bases respectively, with 15 bases between them.